One and the same sample provided the 16 T cell receptor beta chains below, sequenced in a study of blood T cell repertoires in COVID-19. The repertoire was sequenced with immunoSEQ multiplex PCR; TCRdb's copy has only in-frame clones and lacks some. Of fewer than 350,000 clones listed, 90% are singletons. Sample: PBMCs or T cells enriched from blood (not recorded which). Receptor source: a woman aged 18-29 years with acute COVID-19.

The V call is TRBV5-5, the J call TRBJ1-2, with 7 bases that match TRBD1. J lost 3 bases, V lost 7 bases, and 6 bases had no gene match. The CDR3 spans 13 residues. CDR1 and CDR2 (germline): SGHKS, YYEKEE (reference sequence). CDR3 DNA: TGTGCCAGCGGCCCAGGGACAGACTATGGCTACACCTTC. This gives the protein CASGPGTDYGYTF.

CDR3 nucleotide sequence: TGTGCCAGCTCCCGGGACAGGGTGGGAGAGACCCAGTACTTC. It codes for CASSRDRVGETQYF. The chain is built from TRBV18 and TRBJ2-5; 9 positions match TRBD1. The CDR3 is 14 amino acids. V was pared by 6 bases and J by 4 bases, with 6 bases of the junction left unmatched. CDR1 and CDR2 from the germline V gene are KGHSH and LQKENI.

This rearrangement joins TRBV30 to TRBJ2-3; D is perhaps TRBD2 (6 bases). The CDR3 runs 20 residues. Germline V CDR1 and CDR2: GTSNPN, SVGIG (reference sequence). Trimming took 2 bases from V and 0 from J, leaving 27 bases between them. The CDR3 DNA reads as TGTGCCTGGAGTCCGGAATTACTAGCACTGACTCCAACTAGCACAGATACGCAGTATTTT. It specifies CAWSPELLALTPTSTDTQYF.

The chain carries TRBV6-4 and TRBJ1-1, with D possibly being TRBD1 (5 bases). Trimming took off 2 bases at V and 4 bases at J, with 17 bases between the two ends. This CDR3 comprises 16 residues. Germline values: CDR1 MRHNA, CDR2 SNTAGT. The CDR3 reads CASSDAKWTRGTEAFF. In nucleotides, the CDR3 is TGTGCCAGCAGTGACGCAAAATGGACAAGAGGCACTGAAGCTTTCTTT.

The chain recombines TRBV14 with TRBJ2-7; D not resolved. The CDR3 is 18 residues long. With 1 base removed from V and 2 bases from J, the gap between germline ends came to 21 bases. Germline CDR1 is SGHDN and CDR2 is FVKESK. The CDR3 bases are TGTGCCAGCAGCCAAGGATCACCTGCTGCTATACCCCCCTACGAGCAGTACTTC. Its protein is CASSQGSPAAIPPYEQYF.

The chain links TRBV5-1 to TRBJ1-1, with D tentatively TRBD1 (5 bases). Trimming left V 4 bases short and J 2 bases short, with 15 bases between. Germline assignment: CDR1 SGHRS and CDR2 YFSETQ. The length of the CDR3 is 15 residues. This CDR3 reads CASSRQGDPNTEAFF. DNA of the CDR3: TGCGCCAGCAGCCGTCAAGGGGATCCAAACACTGAAGCTTTCTTT.

V and J are TRBV23-1 and TRBJ2-7; a possible D gene is TRBD1 (6 bases). TRBV23-1 is identified as an open reading frame with a role that is uncertain. V lost 1 base to trimming and J lost 2 bases, with 18 bases between them. CDR3 size: 17 residues. The CDR3 protein is CASSQFTRTANAYEQYF. The CDR3 DNA is TGCGCCAGCAGTCAATTTACCCGGACAGCTAACGCCTACGAGCAGTACTTC.

The V and J genes are TRBV21-1 and TRBJ2-1; TRBD2 is the table's D call, not checked against the DNA. TRBV21-1 is a pseudogene. The CDR3 consists of 15 residues. The CDR3 DNA is TGTGCCATCCCCCACCGGCTAGCGGGAGGCTATGAGCAGTTCTTC. Translated, it gives CAIPHRLAGGYEQFF.

The chain combines TRBV19 with TRBJ2-1; TRBD2 matches 13 bases. The CDR3 is 15 residues long. The germline CDR1 and CDR2 sequences are LNHDA and SQIVND (reference sequence). V gave up 7 bases and J gave up 6 bases; unmatched junction bases: 6. Written as DNA, the CDR3 is TGTGCCAGTACCCCACTAGCGGGAGGGATCAATGAGCAGTTCTTC. It yields the protein CASTPLAGGINEQFF.

This clone occurred once. The CDR3: CASSAQAGVDYNEQFF. DNA of the CDR3: TGTGCCAGCAGCGCCCAAGCGGGAGTGGACTACAATGAGCAGTTCTTC. The V and J genes are TRBV9 and TRBJ2-1; 8 nucleotides agree with TRBD2. Germline-derived CDR1 and CDR2 are SGDLS and YYNGEE. The CDR3 consists of 16 residues. Trimming at V came to 3 bases and at J to 3 bases, leaving 8 bases not matched to a gene.

This chain connects TRBV4-3 to TRBJ2-1; D is ambiguous. This CDR3 spans 18 amino acids. Germline values: CDR1 LGHNA, CDR2 YSLEER. Trimming left V 5 bases short and J 6 bases short, with 26 bases between. As DNA, the CDR3 is TGCGCCAGCAGCTACAACTTACCCCGGAGTTCGTCCGGCAATGAGCAGTTCTTC. Translation: CASSYNLPRSSSGNEQFF.

The CDR3 coding sequence is TGTGCCAGCAGCGGGAGACAGGGGTTGTCCTATAATTCACCCCTCCACTTT. Protein sequence: CASSGRQGLSYNSPLHF. The chain has TRBV5-5 and TRBJ1-6; TRBD1 aligns across 8 bases. V trimming: 4 bases; J trimming: 1 base; junction bases outside the gene matches: 7. The CDR3 runs to 17 residues. Germline V CDR1 and CDR2: SGHKS, YYEKEE (reference sequence).

The chain links TRBV21-1 to TRBJ2-7; the D call in the table, TRBD1, was not verified against the DNA. TRBV21-1 is a pseudogene segment. This CDR3 has 16 residues. The CDR3 DNA follows: TGTGCCAGCAGCAATTGTTGGGCCCTTAGGTCCTACGAGCAGTACTTC. It translates to CASSNCWALRSYEQYF.

The chain couples TRBV19 to TRBJ1-4, with a possible D match to TRBD1 (5 bases). The V and J ends lost 5 bases and 3 bases respectively, with 16 bases between them. Germline CDR1 is LNHDA and CDR2 is SQIVND (reference sequence). The CDR3 runs 16 residues. The CDR3 reads CASSLILAGSNEKLFF. The CDR3 coding sequence is TGTGCCAGTAGTCTAATACTGGCAGGGTCTAATGAAAAACTGTTTTTT.

V usage is TRBV7-9 and J usage is TRBJ1-2; TRBD1 is a possible D gene (5 bases). Deletions cut 0 bases from V and 3 bases from J, with 5 bases between. CDR1 and CDR2 (germline): SEHNR, FQNEAQ (reference sequence). This CDR3 has 13 amino acids. The CDR3 here is CASSLAGDYGYTF. CDR3 DNA: TGTGCCAGCAGCTTAGCAGGGGACTATGGCTACACCTTC.

This CDR3 reads CASSDSRVSGNTIYF. The DNA for the CDR3 is TGTGCCAGCAGTGACTCTCGGGTCTCTGGAAACACCATATATTTT. V usage is TRBV2 and J usage is TRBJ1-3, with D hard to call. The CDR3 extends over 15 amino acids. With 3 bases removed from V and 0 bases from J, the gap between germline ends came to 9 bases. Per the germline V gene, CDR1 is SNHLY and CDR2 is FYNNEI.